This T cell receptor beta chain was documented in a study of T and B cells in COVID-19 patients. About the research overall: Blood was sampled from COVID-19 patients who were either actively infected or recovered.

CDR3 length equals 14 residues. V was pared by 4 bases and J by 6 bases, with 5 bases of the junction left unmatched. TRB was amplified from approximately 250-480 ng of blood genomic DNA. Multiplex PCR with BIOMED2 TRB-A/B primer pools amplified TRB rearrangements. TCRdb redid the calling of the multiplex PCR reads with MiXCR, one entry per CDR3 protein. The table has around 6,200 distinct CDR3 sequences, 33% seen once. This clonotype is medium-sized (0.01 to 0.1%) within its sample. The V and J genes are TRBV12-3 or TRBV12-4 and TRBJ2-2; 7 bases are a match to TRBD2. Sequences were obtained from blood. This clonotype was sampled from a human donor with active COVID-19. The CDR3 DNA sequence: TGTGCCAGCAGTTATGGACTAGAAGCCGGGGAGCTGTTTTTT. Amino acids: CASSYGLEAGELFF.